In its sample, the clone carrying this T cell receptor beta chain was seen many times. The antigen is undetermined. The data were obtained in a study of early T cells in non-severe SARS-CoV-2 infection. Looking at the study overall: Whole-blood bulk RNA, unsorted, was sequenced, and chains were unpaired.

This CDR3 region has 15 residues. V gave up 4 bases and J gave up 4 bases; unmatched junction bases: 10. CDR1 is DFQATT, CDR2 SNEGSKA, per germline (reference sequence). Unique molecular identifiers were added to individual cDNA molecules. Each CDR3 protein gets one entry after TCRdb re-called the 5' RACE reads with MiXCR. The sample lists tens of thousands of distinct CDR3 sequences, roughly a tenth occurring once. Findings and limits, study-wide: Clonotype matching in VDJdb favored anti-spike CD8 responses and did not capture private and CD4 specificities.

Sequencing input: whole blood. The sequence was collected from an adult who was a healthcare worker with PCR-confirmed SARS-CoV-2 infection or an uninfected control (not recorded which). The rearrangement links TRBV20-1 to TRBJ2-5; TRBD1 matches at 9 bases. The CDR3 bases are TGCAGTGCTACACCTATTACAGGGGGCGGAGAGACCCAGTACTTC. The encoded protein is CSATPITGGGETQYF.